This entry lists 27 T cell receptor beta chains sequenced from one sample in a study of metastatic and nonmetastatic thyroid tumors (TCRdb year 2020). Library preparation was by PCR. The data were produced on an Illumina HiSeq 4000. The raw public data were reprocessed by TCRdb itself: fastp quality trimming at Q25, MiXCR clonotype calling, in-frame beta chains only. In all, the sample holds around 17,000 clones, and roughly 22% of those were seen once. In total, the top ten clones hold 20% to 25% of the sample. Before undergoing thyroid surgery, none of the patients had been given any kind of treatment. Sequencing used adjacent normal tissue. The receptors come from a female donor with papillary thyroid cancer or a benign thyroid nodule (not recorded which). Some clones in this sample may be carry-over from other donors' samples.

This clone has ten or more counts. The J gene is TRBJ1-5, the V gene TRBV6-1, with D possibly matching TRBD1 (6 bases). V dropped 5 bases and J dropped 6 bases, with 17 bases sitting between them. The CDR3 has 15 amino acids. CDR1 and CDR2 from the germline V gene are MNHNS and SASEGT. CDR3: CASSTSPTGAQPQHF. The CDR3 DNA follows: TGTGCCAGCAGTACGTCCCCGACAGGCGCTCAGCCCCAGCATTTT.

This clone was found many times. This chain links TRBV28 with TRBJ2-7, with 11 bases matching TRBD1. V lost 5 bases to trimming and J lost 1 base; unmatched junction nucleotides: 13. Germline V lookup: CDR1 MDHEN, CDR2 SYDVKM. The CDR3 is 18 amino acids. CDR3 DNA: TGTGCCAGCAGTATGGGACAGGGGGATTGGGAGGGATCCTACGAGCAGTACTTC. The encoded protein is CASSMGQGDWEGSYEQYF. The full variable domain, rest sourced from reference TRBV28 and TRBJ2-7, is DVKVTQSSRYLVKRTGEKVFLECVQDMDHENMFWYRQDPGLGLRLIYFSYDVKMKEKGDIPEGYSVSREKKERFSLILESASTNQTSMYLCASSMGQGDWEGSYEQYFGPGTRLTVT.

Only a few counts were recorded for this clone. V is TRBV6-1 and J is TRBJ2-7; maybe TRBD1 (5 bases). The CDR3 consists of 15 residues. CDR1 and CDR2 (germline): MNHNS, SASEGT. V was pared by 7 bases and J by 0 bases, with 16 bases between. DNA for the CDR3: TGTGCCAGCAAATTGGGGCGCCACCCCTCCTACGAGCAGTACTTC. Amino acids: CASKLGRHPSYEQYF.

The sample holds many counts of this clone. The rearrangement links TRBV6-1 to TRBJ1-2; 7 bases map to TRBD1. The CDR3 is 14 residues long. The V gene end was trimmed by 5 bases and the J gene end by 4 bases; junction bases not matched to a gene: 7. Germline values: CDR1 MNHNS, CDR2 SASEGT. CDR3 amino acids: CASSRDSFPYGYTF. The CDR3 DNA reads TGTGCCAGCAGTCGGGACAGTTTCCCCTATGGCTACACCTTC.

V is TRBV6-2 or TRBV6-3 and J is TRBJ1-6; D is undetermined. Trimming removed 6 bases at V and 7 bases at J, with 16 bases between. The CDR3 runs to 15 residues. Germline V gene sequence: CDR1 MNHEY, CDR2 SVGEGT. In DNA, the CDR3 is TGTGCCAGCAGCCCCAATTGGTCCGGGAATTCACCCCTCCACTTT. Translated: CASSPNWSGNSPLHF.

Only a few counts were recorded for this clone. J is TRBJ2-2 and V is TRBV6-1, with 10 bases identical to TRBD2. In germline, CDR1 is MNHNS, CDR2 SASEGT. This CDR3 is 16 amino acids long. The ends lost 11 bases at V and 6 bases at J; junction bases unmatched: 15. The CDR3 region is CAWGGPSGRQSGELFF. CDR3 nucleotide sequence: TGTGCCTGGGGGGGCCCTAGCGGGAGACAGTCCGGGGAGCTGTTTTTT.

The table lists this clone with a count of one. Here the CDR3 reads CSASSGSWSNQPQHF. The DNA of the CDR3 is TGCAGTGCTTCCTCAGGGTCTTGGAGCAATCAGCCCCAGCATTTT. V gene TRBV20-1 combines with J gene TRBJ1-5; TRBD1 is a possible D gene (5 bases). V lost 5 bases and J 1 base, leaving 15 bases between the germline ends. The CDR3 covers 15 residues. CDR1 DFQATT and CDR2 SNEGSKA come from the germline V gene (reference sequence).

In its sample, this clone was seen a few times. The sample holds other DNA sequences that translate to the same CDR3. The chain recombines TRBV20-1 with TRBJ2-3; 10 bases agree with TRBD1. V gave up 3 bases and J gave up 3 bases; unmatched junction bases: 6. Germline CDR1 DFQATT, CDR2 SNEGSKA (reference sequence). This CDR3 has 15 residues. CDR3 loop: CSARQDRGGTDTQYF. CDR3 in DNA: TGCAGTGCTAGGCAGGACAGGGGGGGGACAGATACGCAGTATTTT.

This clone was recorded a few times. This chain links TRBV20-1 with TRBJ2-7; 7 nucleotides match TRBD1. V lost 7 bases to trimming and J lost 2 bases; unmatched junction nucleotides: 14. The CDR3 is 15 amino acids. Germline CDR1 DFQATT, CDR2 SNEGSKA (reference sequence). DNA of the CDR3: TGCAGTGTCCGAAGATTTGGACAGGACACCTACGAGCAGTACTTC. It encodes CSVRRFGQDTYEQYF.

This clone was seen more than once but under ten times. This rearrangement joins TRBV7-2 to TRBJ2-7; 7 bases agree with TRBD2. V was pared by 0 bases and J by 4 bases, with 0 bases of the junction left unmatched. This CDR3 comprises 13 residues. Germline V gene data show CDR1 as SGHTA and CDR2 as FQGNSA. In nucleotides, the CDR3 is TGTGCCAGCAGCTTAGCGGGGGGGTACGAGCAGTACTTC. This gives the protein CASSLAGGYEQYF.

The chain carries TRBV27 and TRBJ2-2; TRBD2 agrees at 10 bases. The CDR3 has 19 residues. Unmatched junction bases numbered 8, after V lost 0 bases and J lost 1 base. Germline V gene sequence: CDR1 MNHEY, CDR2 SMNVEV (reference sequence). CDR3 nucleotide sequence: TGTGCCAGCAGTTTATCGCAGGGCCGACTAGCGGGGAACACCGGGGAGCTGTTTTTT. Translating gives CASSLSQGRLAGNTGELFF.

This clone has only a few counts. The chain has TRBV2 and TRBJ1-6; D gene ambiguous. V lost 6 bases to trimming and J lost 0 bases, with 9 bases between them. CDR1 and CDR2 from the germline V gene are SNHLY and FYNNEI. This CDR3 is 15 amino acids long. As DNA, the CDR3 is TGTGCCAGCAGCGTGCCCGGCTCCTATAATTCACCCCTCCACTTT. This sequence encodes CASSVPGSYNSPLHF.

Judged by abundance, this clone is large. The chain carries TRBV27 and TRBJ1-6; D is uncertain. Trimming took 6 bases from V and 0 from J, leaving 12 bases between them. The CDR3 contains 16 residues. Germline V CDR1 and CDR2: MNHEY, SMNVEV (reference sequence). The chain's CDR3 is CASRRELRSYNSPLHF. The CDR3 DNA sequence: TGTGCCAGCAGAAGGGAACTCCGCTCCTATAATTCACCCCTCCACTTT.

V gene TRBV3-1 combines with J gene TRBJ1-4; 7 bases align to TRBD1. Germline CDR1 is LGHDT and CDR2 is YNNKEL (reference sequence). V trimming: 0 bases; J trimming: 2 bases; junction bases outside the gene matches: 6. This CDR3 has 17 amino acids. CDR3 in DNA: TGTGCCAGCAGCCAAGATTTAGGGGGCGTTACTAATGAAAAACTGTTTTTT. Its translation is CASSQDLGGVTNEKLFF.

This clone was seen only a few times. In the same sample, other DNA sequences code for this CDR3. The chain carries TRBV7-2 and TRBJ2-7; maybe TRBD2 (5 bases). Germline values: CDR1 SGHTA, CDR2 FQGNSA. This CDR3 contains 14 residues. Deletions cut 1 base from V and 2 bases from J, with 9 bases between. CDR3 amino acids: CASSLGIGTYEQYF. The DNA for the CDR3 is TGTGCCAGCAGCTTAGGCATCGGGACCTACGAGCAGTACTTC.

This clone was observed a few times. This CDR3 reads CASSYKGNEQYF. Written as DNA, the CDR3 is TGTGCCAGCAGTTACAAGGGGAACGAGCAGTACTTC. The J gene is TRBJ2-7, the V gene TRBV6-2 or TRBV6-3; TRBD1 is a possible D gene (5 bases). Germline V gives CDR1 MNHEY, CDR2 SVGEGT. Trimming stripped 2 bases from V and 5 bases from J, with 7 bases between. CDR3 length: 12 amino acids.

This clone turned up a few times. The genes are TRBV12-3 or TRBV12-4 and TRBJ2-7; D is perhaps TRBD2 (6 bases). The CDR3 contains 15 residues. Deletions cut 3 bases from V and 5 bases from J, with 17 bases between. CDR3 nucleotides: TGTGCCAGCAGTTTTCGGGAGACGAGCATCCACGAGCAGTACTTC. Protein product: CASSFRETSIHEQYF.

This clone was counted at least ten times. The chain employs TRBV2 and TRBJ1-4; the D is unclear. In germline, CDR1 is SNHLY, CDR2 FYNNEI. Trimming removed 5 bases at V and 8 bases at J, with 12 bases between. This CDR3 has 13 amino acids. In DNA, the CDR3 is TGTGCCAGCAGTTATCAAAGAGGAGAAAAACTGTTTTTT. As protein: CASSYQRGEKLFF.

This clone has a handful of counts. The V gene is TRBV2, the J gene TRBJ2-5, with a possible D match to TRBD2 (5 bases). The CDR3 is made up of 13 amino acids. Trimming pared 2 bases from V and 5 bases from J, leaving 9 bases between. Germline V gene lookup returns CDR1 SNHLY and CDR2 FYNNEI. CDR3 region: CASSEIATETQYF. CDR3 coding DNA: TGTGCCAGCAGTGAAATAGCGACGGAGACCCAGTACTTC.

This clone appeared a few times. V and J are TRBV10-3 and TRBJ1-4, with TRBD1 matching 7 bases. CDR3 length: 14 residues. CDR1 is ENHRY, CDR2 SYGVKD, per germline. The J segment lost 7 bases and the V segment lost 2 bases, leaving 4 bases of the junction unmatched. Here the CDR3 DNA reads TGTGCCATCAGTGAGCCAGGGGGTGTTGAAAAACTGTTTTTT. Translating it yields CAISEPGGVEKLFF.

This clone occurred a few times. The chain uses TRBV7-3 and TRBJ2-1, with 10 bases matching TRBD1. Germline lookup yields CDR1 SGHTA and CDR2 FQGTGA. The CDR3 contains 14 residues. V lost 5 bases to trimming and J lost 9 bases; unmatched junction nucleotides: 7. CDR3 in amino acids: CASSPGTGVSEQFF. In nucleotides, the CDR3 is TGTGCCAGCAGCCCAGGGACAGGGGTTAGTGAGCAGTTCTTC. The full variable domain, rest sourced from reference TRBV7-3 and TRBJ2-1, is GAGVSQTPSNKVTEKGKYVELRCDPISGHTALYWYRQSLGQGPEFLIYFQGTGAADDSGLPNDRFFAVRPEGSVSTLKIQRTERGDSAVYLCASSPGTGVSEQFFGPGTRLTVL.

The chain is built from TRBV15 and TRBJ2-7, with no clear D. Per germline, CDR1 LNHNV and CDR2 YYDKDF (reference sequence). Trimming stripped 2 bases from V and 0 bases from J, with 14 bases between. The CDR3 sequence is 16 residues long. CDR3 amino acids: CATSRYLPTGSYEQYF. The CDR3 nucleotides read TGTGCCACCAGCAGATATCTCCCTACGGGCTCCTACGAGCAGTACTTC.

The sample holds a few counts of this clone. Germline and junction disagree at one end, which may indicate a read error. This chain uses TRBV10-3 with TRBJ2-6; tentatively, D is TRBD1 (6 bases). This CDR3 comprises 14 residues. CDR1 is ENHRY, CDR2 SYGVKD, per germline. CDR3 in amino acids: CAITEGAGANVLTF. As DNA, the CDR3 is TGTGCCATCACTGAGGGGGCTGGGGCCAACGTCCTGACTTTC.

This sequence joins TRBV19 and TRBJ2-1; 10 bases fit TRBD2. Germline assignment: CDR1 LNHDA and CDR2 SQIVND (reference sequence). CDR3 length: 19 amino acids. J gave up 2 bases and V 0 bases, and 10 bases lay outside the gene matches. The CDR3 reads CASSIDVNLAGDPYNEQFF. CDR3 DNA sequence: TGTGCCAGTAGTATAGATGTTAATCTAGCGGGAGACCCCTACAATGAGCAGTTCTTC. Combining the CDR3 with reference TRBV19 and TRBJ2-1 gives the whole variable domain DGGITQSPKYLFRKEGQNVTLSCEQNLNHDAMYWYRQDPGQGLRLIYYSQIVNDFQKGDIAEGYSVSREKKESFPLTVTSAQKNPTAFYLCASSIDVNLAGDPYNEQFFGPGTRLTVL.

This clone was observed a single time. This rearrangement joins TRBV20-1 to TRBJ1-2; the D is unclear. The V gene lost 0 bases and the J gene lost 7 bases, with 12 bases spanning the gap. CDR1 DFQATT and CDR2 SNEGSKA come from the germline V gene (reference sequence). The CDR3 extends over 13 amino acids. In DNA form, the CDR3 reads TGCAGTGCTAGAGATGAGAGAGGATTTGGCTACACCTTC. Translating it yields CSARDERGFGYTF.

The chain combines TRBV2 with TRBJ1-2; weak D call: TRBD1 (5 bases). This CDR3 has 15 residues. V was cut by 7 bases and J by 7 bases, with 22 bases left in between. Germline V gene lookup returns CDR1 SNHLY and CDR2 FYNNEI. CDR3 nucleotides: TGTGCCAGCATCGGGGCGGAGGGACCGGGAGCTGGCTACACCTTC. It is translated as CASIGAEGPGAGYTF.

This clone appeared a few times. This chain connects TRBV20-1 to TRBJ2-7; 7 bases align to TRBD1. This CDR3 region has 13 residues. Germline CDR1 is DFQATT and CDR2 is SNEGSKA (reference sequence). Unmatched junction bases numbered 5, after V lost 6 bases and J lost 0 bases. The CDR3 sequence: CSAWDSFSYEQYF. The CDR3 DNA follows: TGCAGTGCCTGGGACAGCTTCTCCTACGAGCAGTACTTC.